The TCR beta chain under discussion was sequenced for a study of T cell responses to AZD1222 COVID-19 vaccine. Sequenced by immunoSEQ multiplex PCR; TCRdb stores in-frame clones only, minus some. The sample carries about 120,000 clones, around 88% recorded once. The CDR3 contains 13 residues. V was cut by 3 bases and J by 1 base, with 9 bases left in between. The germline V gene has CDR1 GTSNPN and CDR2 SVGIG (reference sequence). This TCR was recovered from an adult in good health. The J gene is TRBJ1-1, the V gene TRBV30; tentative D call: TRBD1 (5 bases). Source: peripheral blood, taken on day 0 of AZD1222 vaccination. The CDR3 bases are TGTGCCTGGAGCATAGACAGGAACACTGAAGCTTTCTTT. Amino acids: CAWSIDRNTEAFF.